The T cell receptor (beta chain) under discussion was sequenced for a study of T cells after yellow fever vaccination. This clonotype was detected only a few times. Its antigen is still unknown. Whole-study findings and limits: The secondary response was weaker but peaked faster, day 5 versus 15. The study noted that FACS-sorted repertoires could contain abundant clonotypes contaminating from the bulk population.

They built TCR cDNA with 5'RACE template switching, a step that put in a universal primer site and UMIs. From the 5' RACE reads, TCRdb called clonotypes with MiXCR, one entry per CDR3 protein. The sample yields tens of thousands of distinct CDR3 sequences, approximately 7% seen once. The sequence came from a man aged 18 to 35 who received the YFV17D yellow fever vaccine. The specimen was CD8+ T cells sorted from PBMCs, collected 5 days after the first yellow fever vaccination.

The CDR3 region is CASSRRQGATYNEQFF. Written as DNA, the CDR3 is TGTGCCAGCAGTCGTAGACAGGGGGCAACCTACAATGAGCAGTTCTTC. The V and J genes are TRBV12-3 or TRBV12-4 and TRBJ2-1, with 10 bases fitting TRBD1. The V segment lost 5 bases and the J segment 2 bases; nucleotides outside the gene matches: 6. The CDR3 consists of 16 residues.